These 31 T cell receptor beta chains came from one sample sequenced in a study of vaccination and CD4 T cells after COVID-19. Treatment of the sample: roughly 10-day PBMC culture with coronavirus spike peptide pools or control peptides (ViraFEST assay). At the Johns Hopkins FTIC core, DNA taken from cultured CD4+ T cells was sequenced by way of the Oncomine TCR Beta short-read assay. TCRdb ran MiXCR on the PCR reads and lists one entry per CDR3 protein. The repertoire consists of some 18,000 distinct CDR3 sequences, with approximately 48% occurring once and the leading ten covering roughly 2.6%. For these TCRs, the target antigens are not known. This sample comprised CD4+ T cells from blood, cultured in vitro, obtained after SARS-CoV-2 vaccination. The receptors shown here come from a human donor who had recovered from COVID-19.

There are a few counts of this clonotype. The J gene is TRBJ2-3, the V gene TRBV28, with TRBD2 matching 11 bases. Germline lookup yields CDR1 MDHEN and CDR2 SYDVKM. V shed 8 bases and J 6 bases; nucleotides not matched to a gene: 4. The CDR3 runs to 13 residues. For the CDR3, the DNA is TGTGCCAGCCGTAGACTAGCGGGGGATACGCAGTATTTT. It yields the protein CASRRLAGDTQYF.

The sample holds a few counts of this clonotype. V gene TRBV7-9 combines with J gene TRBJ1-5; D unresolved. V was pared by 2 bases and J by 3 bases, with 8 bases between. CDR3 length equals 14 residues. CDR1 is SEHNR, CDR2 FQNEAQ, per germline (reference sequence). The CDR3 is CASSLSAVNQPQHF. The CDR3 DNA reads as TGTGCCAGCAGCTTATCGGCAGTCAATCAGCCCCAGCATTTT.

V is TRBV27 and J is TRBJ1-1; tentative D call: TRBD1 (5 bases). Germline V lookup: CDR1 MNHEY, CDR2 SMNVEV (reference sequence). Trimming cost V 6 bases and J 5 bases, with 16 bases left between them. The CDR3 is 14 amino acids. As DNA, the CDR3 is TGTGCCAGCAGAGCCGGCAGGGAGAGGACTGAAGCTTTCTTT. It codes for CASRAGRERTEAFF.

This clonotype was observed a handful of times. The chain has TRBV27 and TRBJ2-7; D tentatively fits TRBD1 or TRBD2 (5 bases each). CDR3 size: 16 residues. The V end was cut by 4 bases, the J end by 5 bases, with 21 bases between. Germline loops: CDR1 MNHEY, CDR2 SMNVEV (reference sequence). CDR3 protein: CASSSRVGASWDEQYF. The CDR3, as DNA: TGTGCCAGCAGTTCGCGCGTCGGGGCATCTTGGGACGAGCAGTACTTC.

This clonotype was detected only a few times. The chain employs TRBV7-2 and TRBJ1-6, with 7 bases that match TRBD1. Looked up from germline, CDR1 is SGHTA and CDR2 is FQGNSA. Unmatched junction bases numbered 16, after V lost 5 bases and J lost 9 bases. The CDR3 covers 17 residues. The CDR3 protein is CASSESGNRQGGSPLHF. The CDR3 coding sequence is TGTGCCAGCAGCGAATCCGGGAATAGACAGGGCGGTTCACCCCTCCACTTT.

This clonotype was observed a handful of times. V is TRBV6-1 and J is TRBJ1-2, with D perhaps TRBD1 (5 bases). Germline lookup yields CDR1 MNHNS and CDR2 SASEGT. V was shortened by 8 bases and J by 0 bases, with 16 bases between the two germline ends. The CDR3 spans 15 residues. The CDR3 nucleotides are TGTGCCAGCGGGGGGGGGAGGACCCCTAACTATGGCTACACCTTC. Encoded protein: CASGGGRTPNYGYTF.

CDR3 sequence: CASSLGGYGYTF. The DNA of the CDR3 is TGTGCCAGCAGCTTAGGGGGCTATGGCTACACCTTC. This sequence joins TRBV7-9 and TRBJ1-2; D gene uncertain. The CDR3 totals 12 residues. CDR1 and CDR2 (germline): SEHNR, FQNEAQ (reference sequence). V lost 1 base and J lost 4, with 4 bases in between.

The rearrangement links TRBV28 to TRBJ2-7; D possibly corresponds to TRBD2 (6 bases). V lost 3 bases and J 3 bases, leaving 12 bases between the germline ends. This CDR3 has 14 amino acids. Per germline, CDR1 MDHEN and CDR2 SYDVKM. The CDR3 bases are TGTGCCAGCAGTTTGGCGGGAATTATCTACGAGCAGTACTTC. Protein product: CASSLAGIIYEQYF.

This clonotype was counted once. The chain carries TRBV5-4 and TRBJ1-2; possible D gene TRBD1, 6 bases. Germline V gene lookup returns CDR1 SGHNT and CDR2 YYREEE (reference sequence). The CDR3 totals 14 residues. Between the trimmed V and J ends, which lost 4 bases and 4 bases, there was a span of 14 bases. This chain's CDR3 is CASSIQTGFYGYTF. The CDR3 DNA reads TGTGCCAGCAGCATACAAACAGGGTTCTATGGCTACACCTTC.

This chain uses TRBV6-5 with TRBJ2-7; possible D gene TRBD1, 5 bases. The CDR3 covers 13 residues. V lost 4 bases to trimming and J lost 7 bases, with 14 bases between them. Germline loops: CDR1 MNHEY, CDR2 SVGAGI. The CDR3: CASSSIDSSEQYF. The DNA of the CDR3 is TGTGCCAGCAGTTCAATAGACAGCTCGGAGCAGTACTTC.

The V and J genes are TRBV6-1 and TRBJ1-6, with TRBD1 matching over 7 bases. Germline CDR1 and CDR2: MNHNS and SASEGT. The CDR3 runs to 15 residues. J gave up 10 bases and V 3 bases, and 9 bases lay outside the gene matches. Here the CDR3 DNA reads TGTGCCAGCAGTGACCAAGACAGGGTAGGATCACCCCTCCACTTT. Protein product: CASSDQDRVGSPLHF.

This clonotype showed up just a few times. J is TRBJ2-3 and V is TRBV20-1; 9 nucleotides agree with TRBD2. J lost 2 bases, V lost 3 bases, and 9 bases had no gene match. The CDR3 runs to 16 residues. Germline CDR1 DFQATT, CDR2 SNEGSKA (reference sequence). This CDR3 is CSARSGLAGFTDTQYF. As DNA, the CDR3 is TGCAGTGCTAGGTCAGGGCTAGCGGGGTTCACAGATACGCAGTATTTT.

The chain carries TRBV11-1 and TRBJ1-1; 9 nucleotides align to TRBD1. This CDR3 spans 16 amino acids. Germline trimming cut 0 bases from V and 5 bases from J; bases unmatched to any gene: 7. Germline CDR1 is SGHAT and CDR2 is FQDESV (reference sequence). The CDR3 loop is CASSLAGQGEGTEAFF. The CDR3 region has the DNA TGTGCCAGCAGCTTAGCGGGACAGGGTGAGGGAACTGAAGCTTTCTTT.

This clonotype was seen a handful of times. The chain carries TRBV19 and TRBJ1-5, with 10 positions matching TRBD1. The CDR3 covers 14 residues. Losses at the gene ends were 9 bases for V and 7 bases for J; bases not matched to a gene: 9. Germline lookup yields CDR1 LNHDA and CDR2 SQIVND (reference sequence). The CDR3 region is CASTARDRGQPQHF. The CDR3 region has the DNA TGTGCCAGCACCGCTAGGGACAGGGGCCAGCCCCAGCATTTT.

This clonotype was observed a handful of times. V and J are TRBV15 and TRBJ2-5; 8 nucleotides line up with TRBD1. The CDR3 consists of 18 residues. CDR1 and CDR2 (germline): LNHNV, YYDKDF (reference sequence). The ends lost 1 base at V and 3 bases at J; junction bases unmatched: 13. The CDR3 reads CATSRVGSSQDREETQYF. The CDR3 DNA sequence: TGTGCCACCAGCAGAGTCGGTTCTTCCCAGGACAGGGAAGAGACCCAGTACTTC.

V is TRBV10-1 and J is TRBJ2-7; unclear D gene. This CDR3 spans 14 amino acids. Germline V gives CDR1 WNHNN, CDR2 SYGVQD (reference sequence). The V gene lost 0 bases and the J gene lost 1 base, with 7 bases spanning the gap. The CDR3 region is CASSESGGSYEQYF. The CDR3 DNA reads TGCGCCAGCAGTGAGTCGGGTGGGTCCTACGAGCAGTACTTC.

Here the CDR3 DNA reads TGTGCCACCAGCAGAGACCTAGCGGGAGCCTTTAACATTCAGTACTTC. It translates to CATSRDLAGAFNIQYF. The genes are TRBV15 and TRBJ2-4, with 10 bases identical to TRBD2. CDR1 and CDR2 from the germline V gene are LNHNV and YYDKDF (reference sequence). The CDR3 has 16 residues. The J segment lost 7 bases and the V segment lost 0 bases, leaving 6 bases of the junction unmatched.

V gene TRBV5-1 combines with J gene TRBJ2-5; 7 bases align to TRBD1. V lost 3 bases, J lost 4 bases, and 12 bases stayed unmatched. The germline V gene encodes CDR1 SGHRS and CDR2 YFSETQ. The CDR3 extends over 16 amino acids. The CDR3 region has the DNA TGCGCCAGCAGCTGGACCCCGGACAGGACGGGAGAGACCCAGTACTTC. Translation: CASSWTPDRTGETQYF.

The CDR3, as DNA: TGCAGTGCAACCTTTAGCGGGGTTGGGGTGCGCAATGAGCAGTTCTTC. As protein: CSATFSGVGVRNEQFF. The chain combines TRBV20-1 with TRBJ2-1, with 8 bases identical to TRBD2. CDR1 and CDR2 from the germline V gene are DFQATT and SNEGSKA (reference sequence). The CDR3 totals 16 residues. The V gene end was trimmed by 6 bases and the J gene end by 6 bases; junction bases not matched to a gene: 16.

This clonotype has more than one count but fewer than ten. CDR3 loop: CASSFDRARIAEAFF. In nucleotides, the CDR3 is TGTGCCAGCAGTTTTGACAGGGCGAGGATCGCTGAAGCTTTCTTT. V and J are TRBV28 and TRBJ1-1; 7 bases map to TRBD1. CDR3 length: 15 residues. V shed 3 bases, J shed 6 bases, and the junction held 10 bases outside the gene matches. Per the germline V gene, CDR1 is MDHEN and CDR2 is SYDVKM. The whole variable domain, remainder taken from reference TRBV28 and TRBJ1-1, is DVKVTQSSRYLVKRTGEKVFLECVQDMDHENMFWYRQDPGLGLRLIYFSYDVKMKEKGDIPEGYSVSREKKERFSLILESASTNQTSMYLCASSFDRARIAEAFFGQGTRLTVV.

The chain employs TRBV19 and TRBJ2-1, with D perhaps TRBD1 (6 bases). V lost 8 bases, J lost 2 bases, and 13 bases lay in between. The germline V gene encodes CDR1 LNHDA and CDR2 SQIVND (reference sequence). The CDR3 has 14 residues. The CDR3, as DNA: TGTGCCAGTGGTAGGACAGCGCCCTACAATGAGCAGTTCTTC. Translated: CASGRTAPYNEQFF. Full variable domain (rest looked up from reference TRBV19 and TRBJ2-1): DGGITQSPKYLFRKEGQNVTLSCEQNLNHDAMYWYRQDPGQGLRLIYYSQIVNDFQKGDIAEGYSVSREKKESFPLTVTSAQKNPTAFYLCASGRTAPYNEQFFGPGTRLTVL.

This clonotype was picked up a small number of times. The gene calls are TRBV29-1 and TRBJ2-1; possibly TRBD1 for D (6 bases). V lost 7 bases, J lost 8 bases, and 12 bases lay in between. The CDR3 has 11 residues. The germline V gene has CDR1 SQVTM and CDR2 ANQGSEA. This CDR3 reads CSAPDSHEQFF. CDR3 bases: TGCAGCGCCCCGGACAGCCATGAGCAGTTCTTC.

The V and J genes are TRBV7-9 and TRBJ2-1, with a tentative D call TRBD2 (5 bases). Trimming took off 1 base at V and 15 bases at J, with 22 bases between the two ends. The CDR3 is 15 residues long. Germline CDR1 SEHNR, CDR2 FQNEAQ (reference sequence). In DNA form, the CDR3 reads TGTGCCAGCAGCTTAGATCCGGGGTCGGGGTTGGATGGGTTCTTC. As protein: CASSLDPGSGLDGFF.

This chain links TRBV4-2 with TRBJ1-2; 10 nucleotides match TRBD1. V lost 4 bases and J lost 1; bases outside the gene matches: 15. The germline V gene encodes CDR1 LGHNA and CDR2 YNFKEQ. There are 19 residues in the CDR3. The CDR3 coding sequence is TGTGCCAGCAGCCCAGACGGAACGACAGGGGGCTTGCATAACTATGGCTACACCTTC. It is translated as CASSPDGTTGGLHNYGYTF.

V is TRBV6-1 and J is TRBJ1-2, with a weak D call TRBD1 (6 bases). This CDR3 contains 14 residues. Germline V gene lookup returns CDR1 MNHNS and CDR2 SASEGT. Trimming stripped 10 bases from V and 3 bases from J, with 18 bases between. CDR3: CAIQIGGGDYGYTF. As DNA, the CDR3 is TGTGCCATCCAGATTGGGGGGGGCGACTATGGCTACACCTTC.

The chain couples TRBV5-1 to TRBJ1-3; maybe TRBD1 (5 bases). This CDR3 spans 15 amino acids. Germline values: CDR1 SGHRS, CDR2 YFSETQ. Trimming left V 0 bases short and J 2 bases short, with 9 bases between. DNA of the CDR3: TGCGCCAGCAGCTTGGCGGCAGGGACTGGAAACACCATATATTTT. This sequence encodes CASSLAAGTGNTIYF.

The chain joins TRBV5-4 to TRBJ1-1; 7 positions match TRBD1. V lost 4 bases to trimming and J lost 1 base; unmatched junction nucleotides: 4. Germline V CDR1 and CDR2: SGHNT, YYREEE (reference sequence). CDR3 size: 14 residues. The CDR3 DNA is TGTGCCAGCAGCCAGGGGGGTAGGAACACTGAAGCTTTCTTT. It is translated as CASSQGGRNTEAFF.

V usage is TRBV7-7 and J usage is TRBJ2-2; D is ambiguous. The CDR3 length is 14 residues. Germline CDR1 and CDR2: SSHAT and FNYEAQ (reference sequence). V was cut by 2 bases and J by 5 bases, with 9 bases left in between. CDR3 amino acids: CASSLSPGTGELFF. The CDR3 DNA follows: TGTGCCAGCAGCTTATCGCCCGGAACCGGGGAGCTGTTTTTT.

On this clonotype itself: The CDR3 does not close with the conserved phenylalanine or tryptophan, likely indicating a read error. The chain carries TRBV2 and TRBJ1-2; D is undetermined. The CDR3 sequence is 11 residues long. Germline V CDR1 and CDR2: SNHLY, FYNNEI. Trimming left V 6 bases short and J 4 bases short, with 6 bases between. The CDR3 DNA sequence: TGTGCCAGCAGGTTGTCCTATGGCTACACCTCC. As protein: CASRLSYGYTS.

This chain connects TRBV19 to TRBJ1-5; TRBD1 agrees at 7 bases. The CDR3 sequence is 16 residues long. The V and J ends lost 9 bases and 1 base, in that order; junction bases with no gene match: 12. The germline V gene has CDR1 LNHDA and CDR2 SQIVND (reference sequence). The CDR3 sequence: CASTAGRDRSNQPQHF. CDR3 nucleotides: TGTGCCAGCACCGCCGGGCGGGACAGAAGCAATCAGCCCCAGCATTTT.

Concerning this clonotype itself: Since no conserved phenylalanine or tryptophan closes the CDR3, a read error is the likely cause. The chain employs TRBV7-2 and TRBJ2-3, with TRBD2 matching over 7 bases. CDR3 length: 14 residues. V lost 5 bases to trimming and J lost 7 bases; unmatched junction nucleotides: 9. In germline, CDR1 is SGHTA, CDR2 FQGNSA. CDR3 region: CASSPRGGGNTQYS. The CDR3 region has the DNA TGTGCCAGCAGCCCCCGAGGCGGGGGTAATACGCAGTATTCT.